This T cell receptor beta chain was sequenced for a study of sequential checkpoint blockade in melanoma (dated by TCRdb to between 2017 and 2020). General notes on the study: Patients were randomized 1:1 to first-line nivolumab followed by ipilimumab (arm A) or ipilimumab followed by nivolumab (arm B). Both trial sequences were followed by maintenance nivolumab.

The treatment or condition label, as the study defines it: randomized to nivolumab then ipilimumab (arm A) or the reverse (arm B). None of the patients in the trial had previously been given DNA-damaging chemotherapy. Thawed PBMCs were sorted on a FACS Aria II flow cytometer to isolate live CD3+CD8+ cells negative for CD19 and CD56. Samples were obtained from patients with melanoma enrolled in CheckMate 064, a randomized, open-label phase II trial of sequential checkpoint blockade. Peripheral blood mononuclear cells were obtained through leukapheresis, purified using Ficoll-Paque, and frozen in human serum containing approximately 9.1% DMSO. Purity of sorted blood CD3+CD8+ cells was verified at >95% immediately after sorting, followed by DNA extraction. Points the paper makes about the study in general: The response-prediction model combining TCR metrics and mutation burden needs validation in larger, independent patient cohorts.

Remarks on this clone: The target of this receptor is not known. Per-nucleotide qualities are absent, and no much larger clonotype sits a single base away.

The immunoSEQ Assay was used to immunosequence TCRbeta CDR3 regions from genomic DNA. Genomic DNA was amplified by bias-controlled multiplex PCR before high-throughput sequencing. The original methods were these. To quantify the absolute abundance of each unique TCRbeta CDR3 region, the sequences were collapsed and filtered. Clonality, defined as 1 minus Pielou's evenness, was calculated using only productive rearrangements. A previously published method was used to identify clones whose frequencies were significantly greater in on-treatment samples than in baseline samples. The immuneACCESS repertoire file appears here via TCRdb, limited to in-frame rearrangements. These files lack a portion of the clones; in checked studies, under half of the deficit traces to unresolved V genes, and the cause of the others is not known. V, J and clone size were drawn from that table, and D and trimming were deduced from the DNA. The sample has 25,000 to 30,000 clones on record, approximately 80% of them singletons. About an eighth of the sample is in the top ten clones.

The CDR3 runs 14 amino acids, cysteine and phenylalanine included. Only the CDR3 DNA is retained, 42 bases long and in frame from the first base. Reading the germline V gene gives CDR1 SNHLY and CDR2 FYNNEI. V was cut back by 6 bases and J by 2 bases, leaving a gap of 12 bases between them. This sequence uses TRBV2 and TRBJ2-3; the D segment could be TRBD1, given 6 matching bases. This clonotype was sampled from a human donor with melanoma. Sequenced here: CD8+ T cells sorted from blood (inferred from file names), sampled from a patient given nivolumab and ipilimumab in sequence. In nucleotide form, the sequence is TGTGCCAGCAGCCCAGGGGACAACACAGATACGCAGTATTTT. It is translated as CASSPGDNTDTQYF.